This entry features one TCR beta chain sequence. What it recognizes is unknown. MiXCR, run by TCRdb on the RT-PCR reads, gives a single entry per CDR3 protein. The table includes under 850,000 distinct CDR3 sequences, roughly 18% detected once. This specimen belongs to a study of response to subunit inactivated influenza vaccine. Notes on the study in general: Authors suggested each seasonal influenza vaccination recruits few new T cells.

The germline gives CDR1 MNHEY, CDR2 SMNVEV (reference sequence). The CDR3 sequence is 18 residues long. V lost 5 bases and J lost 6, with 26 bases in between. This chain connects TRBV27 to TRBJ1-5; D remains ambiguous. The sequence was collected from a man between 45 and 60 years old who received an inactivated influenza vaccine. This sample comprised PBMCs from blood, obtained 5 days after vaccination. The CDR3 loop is CASSLQIPGPRGGQPQHF. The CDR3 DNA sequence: TGTGCCAGCAGTCTTCAAATCCCCGGGCCCAGAGGAGGTCAGCCCCAGCATTTT.